This T cell receptor (beta chain) was captured in a study of blood T cell repertoires in COVID-19. Original methodology: Estimation of nucleated cell counts relied on the amplification of reference gene primers. Data came from immunoSEQ multiplex PCR; TCRdb stores just in-frame clones and leaves some out. The DNA was the basis for D and trimming; V, J and clone size are from that table. The sample records roughly 440,000 clones, roughly 88% being singletons. Trimming removed 6 bases from V and 6 bases from J; junction bases left unmatched: 4. The CDR3 contains 14 residues. Germline V gives CDR1 SNHLY, CDR2 FYNNEI.

The receptor was derived from a woman in her forties or fifties with COVID-19, enrolled during active disease. The sequencing sample was made of peripheral blood. The chain joins TRBV2 to TRBJ2-7, with 14 positions matching TRBD2. The CDR3 loop reads CASRSGTSGGEQYF. CDR3 DNA sequence: TGTGCCAGCAGATCCGGGACTAGCGGGGGCGAGCAGTACTTC. The variable domain in full, completed from reference TRBV2 and TRBJ2-7, reads EPEVTQTPSHQVTQMGQEVILRCVPISNHLYFYWYRQILGQKVEFLVSFYNNEISEKSEIFDDQFSVERPDGSNFTLKIRSTKLEDSAMYFCASRSGTSGGEQYFGPGTRLTVT.